This T cell receptor beta chain was retrieved from a study of blood T cells in healthy people across ages. Study findings and constraints: Naive T cell percentage strongly correlated with TCR beta diversity. More naive CD4+ cells and higher diversity were found in long-lived than in aged donors.

Together with a sample-barcoded 5' primer, a J-beta primer mix was included in a second PCR lasting about 6 to 12 cycles. Every cDNA molecule bore a tag from a template-switch adaptor containing 12 random nucleotides. TCRdb analysed the 5' RACE reads with MiXCR anew, one entry per CDR3 protein. This sample has some 1,500,000 distinct CDR3 sequences, with roughly 43% found just once. The germline CDR1 and CDR2 sequences are SEHNR and FQNEAQ (reference sequence). Unmatched junction bases numbered 15, after V lost 4 bases and J lost 12 bases. This CDR3 spans 15 amino acids. A note on this clonotype: The antigen remains undetermined.

The genes are TRBV7-9 and TRBJ2-1; 7 nucleotides align to TRBD2. The sample comprised blood. The TCR comes from a woman between 18 and 30 years old in good health. The CDR3 spells CASSSALAGPSRQFF. CDR3 nucleotides: TGTGCCAGCAGCTCAGCGTTAGCGGGCCCGTCGAGGCAGTTCTTC.